The rows below give T cell receptor beta chains drawn from one sample of a study of cytomegalovirus exposure and HLA in healthy donors. Sequencing was performed with immunoSEQ multiplex PCR; in TCRdb, only in-frame clones are kept and a portion is missing. Among 200,000 or so clones listed, 82% were seen once. Sequenced sample: PBMCs. The receptors derive from a woman in her forties or fifties in good health and CMV-seropositive. The CDR3 runs from the conserved cysteine through the conserved F or W. The order of the fields is D gene, V gene, clone size, J gene, CDR3 DNA, CDR3 protein. D genes are given only for firm matches. The size field is filled for only some rows; it gives once, few, many or a size class.

TRBD2	TRBV2	few	TRBJ2-7	TGTGCCAGCAGTCCGACGAGCGGGGAAGCATGGGAGCAGTACTTC	CASSPTSGEAWEQYF
TRBD1	TRBV15	few	TRBJ2-7	TGTGCCACCGCGGACAGGGAAGCCTACGAGCAGTACTTC	CATADREAYEQYF
TRBD1	TRBV11-2	few	TRBJ1-1	TGTGCCAGCAGCACCCAGACAGGGCTGAACACTGAAGCTTTCTTT	CASSTQTGLNTEAFF
-	TRBV27	-	TRBJ1-2	TGTGCCAGCAGCCTAACTCTCCCGGGAGCCTATGGCTACACCTTC	CASSLTLPGAYGYTF
-	TRBV2	-	TRBJ2-1	TGTGCCAGCAGCAGGCTCCCCCCCAATGAGCAGTTCTTC	CASSRLPPNEQFF
TRBD1	TRBV19	-	TRBJ2-2	TGTGCCAGTAGTGTACAGGGGCGGACCGGGGAGCTGTTTTTT	CASSVQGRTGELFF
-	TRBV7-9	-	TRBJ2-5	TGTGCCAGCAGCTTTATTTCCGCGGTTCAAGAGACCCAGTACTTC	CASSFISAVQETQYF
-	TRBV7-9	-	TRBJ2-5	TGTGCCAGCAGCTTAGATACAGGTTCCAGGGGGACCCAGTACTTC	CASSLDTGSRGTQYF
-	TRBV5-4	-	TRBJ1-5	TGTGCCAGCAGCTTGGAACGAGATCAGCCCCAGCATTTT	CASSLERDQPQHF
TRBD1	TRBV28	-	TRBJ1-1	TGTGCCAGCAGTTTAGGGGGACAGAGGAACACTGAAGCTTTCTTT	CASSLGGQRNTEAFF
-	TRBV7-8	-	TRBJ1-2	TGTGCCAGCAGCCCCCGGGAAACCCACTATGGCTACACCTTC	CASSPRETHYGYTF
-	TRBV11-2	-	TRBJ2-2	TGTGCCAGCAGCTTGACGCGGGGCCCTAAGTCCGGGGAGCTGTTTTTT	CASSLTRGPKSGELFF
-	TRBV7-2	-	TRBJ2-3	TGTGCCAGCAGCTCTCTGACTGAAGATACGCAGTATTTT	CASSSLTEDTQYF
TRBD1	TRBV7-9	-	TRBJ2-7	TGTGCCAGCAGCATGAGACAGGGGGTCGGCGAGCAGTACTTC	CASSMRQGVGEQYF
TRBD2	TRBV15	-	TRBJ2-1	TGTGCCACCAGCAGAGAACTAGCGGGGGGGGTCGAGCAGTTCTTC	CATSRELAGGVEQFF
TRBD1	TRBV11-1	few	TRBJ1-1	TGTGCCAGCAGTACCGACAGGGGGGATGTGAACACTGAAGCTTTCTTT	CASSTDRGDVNTEAFF
-	TRBV4-1	-	TRBJ2-7	TGCGCCAGCAGCCAAGAGAGAAGGGGCAACTCCTACGAGCAGTACTTC	CASSQERRGNSYEQYF
TRBD1	TRBV30	-	TRBJ2-3	TGTGCCTGGAAGACAGGGGGCGCAGATACGCAGTATTTT	CAWKTGGADTQYF
-	TRBV28	once	TRBJ1-5	TGTGCCAGCAGTTCCATTATCGGACAGCGCAATCAGCCCCAGCATTTT	CASSSIIGQRNQPQHF
-	TRBV28	-	TRBJ2-7	TGTGCCAGCAGTTCGCCAACCCTGGCCCCCTACGAGCAGTACTTC	CASSSPTLAPYEQYF
-	TRBV15	few	TRBJ2-6	TGTGCCACCAGCAGAGAGACTCGTACTGGGGCCAACGTCCTGACTTTC	CATSRETRTGANVLTF
TRBD1	TRBV7-2	-	TRBJ2-3	TGTGCCAGCAGCTTGGACAGGGCCTCCACAGATACGCAGTATTTT	CASSLDRASTDTQYF
-	TRBV19	-	TRBJ1-2	TGTGCCAGTAGTCTCCGGGACACCGGACAATATGGCTACACCTTC	CASSLRDTGQYGYTF
TRBD1	TRBV7-2	few	TRBJ2-2	TGTGCCAGCAGCCAGGGACAGTGGGACACCGGGGAGCTGTTTTTT	CASSQGQWDTGELFF
-	TRBV28	-	TRBJ2-3	TGTGCCAGCAGGGCCCATGGCAGCACAGATACGCAGTATTTT	CASRAHGSTDTQYF
TRBD1	TRBV18	-	TRBJ2-7	TGTGCCAGCTCACCACAGGGGGCTATCTCCTACGAGCAGTACTTC	CASSPQGAISYEQYF
-	TRBV7-2	once	TRBJ1-5	TGTGCCAGCAGTACTCACAGGGTTGGCAATCAGCCCCAGCATTTT	CASSTHRVGNQPQHF
-	TRBV19	once	TRBJ2-5	TGTGCCAGTAACAGACAGTACCAAGAGACCCAGTACTTC	CASNRQYQETQYF
TRBD1	TRBV6-1	-	TRBJ2-2	TGTGCCAGCACCGTCGGACAGGGCTACACCGGGGAGCTGTTTTTT	CASTVGQGYTGELFF
TRBD2	TRBV7-9	-	TRBJ2-3	TGTGCCAGCAGCTTAGCAAGAGCGGGGGCCCGTCTAAATACGCAGTATTTT	CASSLARAGARLNTQYF
TRBD1	TRBV4-1	-	TRBJ2-2	TGCGCCAGCAGCCAAGAGACAGGGCGAGAAACCGGGGAGCTGTTTTTT	CASSQETGRETGELFF
TRBD1	TRBV6-5	few	TRBJ2-7	TGTGCCAGCAGTTCCATCAGGGGGCGCGGATACGAGCAGTACTTC	CASSSIRGRGYEQYF
TRBD1	TRBV5-4	-	TRBJ2-7	TGTGCCAGCAGCCCCTTCGGGACAGGAGCCTACGAGCAGTACTTC	CASSPFGTGAYEQYF
TRBD2	TRBV4-1	few	TRBJ2-2	TGCGCCAGCAGACCAACTAGCGGGGGCCGGAACACCGGGGAGCTGTTTTTT	CASRPTSGGRNTGELFF
TRBD1	TRBV9	-	TRBJ2-2	TGTGCCAGCAGCGAGACAGGGATGAACACCGGGGAGCTGTTTTTT	CASSETGMNTGELFF
TRBD2	TRBV29-1	-	TRBJ2-1	TGCAGCGTTGACACTAGCGGATACAATGAGCAGTTCTTC	CSVDTSGYNEQFF
-	TRBV28	-	TRBJ2-7	TGTGCCAGCAGTTTATGGGTCTCGGGATACGAGCAGTACTTC	CASSLWVSGYEQYF
TRBD1	TRBV19	-	TRBJ2-7	TGTGCCAGTAGCCCTAGACAGGGTTCCGACGAGCAGTACTTC	CASSPRQGSDEQYF
-	TRBV28	-	TRBJ2-7	TGTGCCAGCAGTTCGGGCGAGCAGTACTTC	CASSSGEQYF
-	TRBV6-5	-	TRBJ2-4	TGTGCCAGCAGCCCCCGGGAAATAGCCAAAAACATTCAGTACTTC	CASSPREIAKNIQYF
-	TRBV5-6	-	TRBJ1-1	TGTGCCAGCAGCTTGGCAGCGAGCTTGAACACTGAAGCTTTCTTT	CASSLAASLNTEAFF
-	TRBV30	-	TRBJ1-2	TGTGCCTGGAGTGTACGGGGGGTGAGGGGGGAATATGGCTACACCTTC	CAWSVRGVRGEYGYTF
TRBD1	TRBV27	-	TRBJ1-5	TGTGCCAGCAGTCGACAGGGGGATCAGCCCCAGCATTTT	CASSRQGDQPQHF
-	TRBV5-6	-	TRBJ2-7	TGTGCCAGCAGCTTGGCGGGGTCTGGCTACGAGCAGTACTTC	CASSLAGSGYEQYF
-	TRBV7-3	once	TRBJ2-3	TGTGCCAGCAGCTTAATCCCGGGAACTAGCACAGATACGCAGTATTTT	CASSLIPGTSTDTQYF
TRBD1	TRBV5-6	once	TRBJ1-2	TGTGCCAGCAGCCTACAGGGGGGAGATGGCTACACCTTC	CASSLQGGDGYTF